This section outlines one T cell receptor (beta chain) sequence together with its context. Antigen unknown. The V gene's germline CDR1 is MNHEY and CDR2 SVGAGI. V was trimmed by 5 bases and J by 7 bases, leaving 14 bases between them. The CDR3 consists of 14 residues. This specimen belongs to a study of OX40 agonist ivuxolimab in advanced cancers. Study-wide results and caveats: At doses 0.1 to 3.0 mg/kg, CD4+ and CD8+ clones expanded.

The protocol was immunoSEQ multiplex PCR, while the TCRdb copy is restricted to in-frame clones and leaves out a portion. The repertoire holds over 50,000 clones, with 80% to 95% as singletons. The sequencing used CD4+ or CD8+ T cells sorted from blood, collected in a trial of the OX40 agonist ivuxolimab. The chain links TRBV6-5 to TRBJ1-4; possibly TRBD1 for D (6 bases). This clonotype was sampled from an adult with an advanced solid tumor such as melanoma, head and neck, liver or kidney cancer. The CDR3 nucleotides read TGTGCCAGCAGTGACCAGGGGTTTCCTGAAAAACTGTTTTTT. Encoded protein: CASSDQGFPEKLFF.